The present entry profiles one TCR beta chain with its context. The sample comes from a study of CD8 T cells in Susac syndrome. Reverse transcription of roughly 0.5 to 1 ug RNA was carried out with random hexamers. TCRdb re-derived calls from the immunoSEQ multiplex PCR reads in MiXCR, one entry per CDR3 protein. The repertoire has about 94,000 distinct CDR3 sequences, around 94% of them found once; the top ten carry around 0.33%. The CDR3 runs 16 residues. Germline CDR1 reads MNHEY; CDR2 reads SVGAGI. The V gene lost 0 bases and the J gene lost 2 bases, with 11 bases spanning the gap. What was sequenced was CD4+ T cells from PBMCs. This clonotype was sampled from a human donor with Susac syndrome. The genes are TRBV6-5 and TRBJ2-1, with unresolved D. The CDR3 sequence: CASSYSTGRAYNEQFF. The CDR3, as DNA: TGTGCCAGCAGTTACTCGACTGGCCGGGCCTACAATGAGCAGTTCTTC.